The rows below give T cell receptor beta chains drawn from one sample of a study of blood T cell repertoires in COVID-19. Profiling relied on immunoSEQ multiplex PCR, and the TCRdb table lists in-frame clones only, not all of them. Of around 25,000 clones listed, approximately 73% were seen once; the top ten hold around 20%. The specimen was peripheral blood. Source of these receptors: a human donor in a cohort sampled during active or convalescent COVID-19. Each CDR3 is given with its conserved first and last residue. The order of the fields is V gene, J gene, clone size, D gene, CDR3 DNA, CDR3 protein. The D gene is left open where the match is weak. For some rows the clone size is stated as once, few or many, or as a class when expanded; others skip it.

TRBV14	TRBJ2-3	.	.	TGTGCCAGCAGCCAAGATAAGGGGGTCACAGATACGCAGTATTTT	CASSQDKGVTDTQYF
TRBV2	TRBJ2-1	.	TRBD2	TGTGCCAGCATTAGACTAGCGGGCTACAATGAGCAGTTCTTC	CASIRLAGYNEQFF
TRBV11-3	TRBJ2-2	once	.	TGTGCCAGCAGCCCTGTAGCCGGGAACACCGGGGAGCTGTTTTTT	CASSPVAGNTGELFF
TRBV12-2	TRBJ2-5	.	.	TGTGCAAGTCGCCCACAGGGAGAGACCCAGTACTTC	CASRPQGETQYF
TRBV28	TRBJ1-2	.	.	TGTGCCAGCAGTTTCTCCCGGGTCTCCTATGGCTACACCTTC	CASSFSRVSYGYTF
TRBV29-1	TRBJ1-1	.	.	TGCAGCGGGGTCGGGGAACCTATGAACACTGAAGCTTTCTTT	CSGVGEPMNTEAFF
TRBV21-1	TRBJ1-2	few	.	TGTGCCAGCCCCTACAGGGAGGGTTCCCAAGCTAACTATGGCTACACCTTC	CASPYREGSQANYGYTF
TRBV19	TRBJ1-5	.	.	TGTGCCAGTAGGTTCAGGTCCTTTAGCAATCAGCCCCAGCATTTT	CASRFRSFSNQPQHF
TRBV28	TRBJ1-2	.	TRBD1	TGTGCCAGCATTCAGGGGGCTAACCCCTATGGCTACACCTTC	CASIQGANPYGYTF
TRBV5-1	TRBJ1-4	.	TRBD1	TGCGCCAGCGGACAGGGGGCTGATGAAAAACTGTTTTTT	CASGQGADEKLFF
TRBV29-1	TRBJ1-2	.	.	TGCAGCGTTGACCCGGTTTCGCAGGCCCGACCTGGCTACACCTTC	CSVDPVSQARPGYTF
TRBV5-8	TRBJ2-6	once	.	TGTGCCAGTACTTGGGGCGTGATCCAATCTGGGGCCAACGTCCTGACTTTC	CASTWGVIQSGANVLTF
TRBV4-2	TRBJ1-4	.	TRBD1	TGTGCCAGCAGCCAGGCGGGACAGGTCGAAGAAAAACTGTTTTTT	CASSQAGQVEEKLFF
TRBV6-1	TRBJ2-7	.	.	TGTGCCAGCAGTGAAATCATGGCAGGGCCTTCCTACGAGCAGTACTTC	CASSEIMAGPSYEQYF
TRBV18	TRBJ1-3	few	.	TGTGCCAGCTCACCAGCAAGTTATAGATCTTACCACTCTGGAAACACCATATATTTT	CASSPASYRSYHSGNTIYF
TRBV2	TRBJ2-7	.	.	TGTGCCAGCAGGCTAACAGGGATAATATACGAGCAGTACTTC	CASRLTGIIYEQYF
TRBV11-3	TRBJ2-1	.	TRBD2	TGTGCCAGCAGTCTAGCGGGAGGGCGGGATGAGCAGTTCTTC	CASSLAGGRDEQFF
TRBV20-1	TRBJ1-2	.	.	TGCAGTGCTAGTCAGGGTTATGGCTACACCTTC	CSASQGYGYTF
TRBV6-2/TRBV6-3	TRBJ2-1	.	TRBD2	TGTGCCAGCAGTTACGGCGGGAGAATTGAGCAGTTCTTC	CASSYGGRIEQFF
TRBV11-2	TRBJ1-1	large	.	TGTGCCAGCAGACTAAGTTCCGGGTTGGGCACTGAAGCTTTCTTT	CASRLSSGLGTEAFF
TRBV30	TRBJ1-6	.	.	TGTGCCTGGAGCAGAAACAGGGACTCACCCCTCCACTTT	CAWSRNRDSPLHF
TRBV5-5	TRBJ1-1	.	.	TGTGCCAGCAGCTTATTAACAGTTTACACTGAAGCTTTCTTT	CASSLLTVYTEAFF
TRBV6-2/TRBV6-3	TRBJ2-1	once	TRBD1	TGTGCCAGCAGCCCTCTACGGACAGGGTGGATCAATGAGCAGTTCTTC	CASSPLRTGWINEQFF
TRBV2	TRBJ1-2	.	.	TGTGCCAGCTCACTAAATAACTATGGCTACACCTTC	CASSLNNYGYTF
TRBV7-2	TRBJ1-2	.	TRBD1	TGTGCCAGCAGCCCAGGAGGACAGGCATCTAACTATGGCTACACCTTC	CASSPGGQASNYGYTF
TRBV24-1	TRBJ2-1	once	TRBD2	TGTGCCACCAGTGATCCTAGCGGGGGAGTTGTTAATGAGCAGTTCTTC	CATSDPSGGVVNEQFF
TRBV6-1	TRBJ2-7	.	.	TGTGCCAGCAGTGATGCTTGGGGAGCCAGTCGTGGCTTCGAGCAGTACTTC	CASSDAWGASRGFEQYF
TRBV7-9	TRBJ1-1	.	.	TGTGCCAGCAGCGTACAAGTGAACACTGAAGCTTTCTTT	CASSVQVNTEAFF
TRBV10-3	TRBJ1-1	.	.	TGTGCCATCAGTGAGGCGGGGATTAGGACTGAAGCTTTCTTT	CAISEAGIRTEAFF
TRBV11-1	TRBJ1-2	.	.	TGTGCCAGCAGCTTAAACCAGGGTACAACTGACTATGGCTACACCTTC	CASSLNQGTTDYGYTF
TRBV28	TRBJ2-1	.	TRBD1	TGTGCCAGCAGTTCCCCCGGGACAGGGGTCTATGAGCAGTTCTTC	CASSSPGTGVYEQFF
TRBV19	TRBJ2-2	.	TRBD2	TGTGCCAGTAGTCCCCCCCGACTAGCGGGGGCCGGGGAGCTGTTTTTT	CASSPPRLAGAGELFF
TRBV18	TRBJ2-7	.	.	TGTGCCAGCTCACCAGCCCCAGCGCCCTACATCTACGAGCAGTACTTC	CASSPAPAPYIYEQYF
TRBV12-3/TRBV12-4	TRBJ2-2	.	.	TGTGCCAGCGGAGACAGTAACACCGGGGAGCTGTTTTTT	CASGDSNTGELFF
TRBV4-1	TRBJ2-3	.	.	TGCGCCAGCAGCCAAGATTGGCCTAGCGAATCCACAGATACGCAGTATTTT	CASSQDWPSESTDTQYF
TRBV18	TRBJ1-5	.	.	TGTGCCAGCTCAGAACAGGGATATAGCAATCAGCCCCAGCATTTT	CASSEQGYSNQPQHF
TRBV5-1	TRBJ1-6	few	.	TGCGCCAGCCACTCGGGGGGCTCCGACTCACCCCTCCACTTT	CASHSGGSDSPLHF
TRBV11-3	TRBJ1-1	.	.	TGTGCCAGCAGCTTAGGACAGGACACTGAAGCTTTCTTT	CASSLGQDTEAFF
TRBV30	TRBJ2-7	.	.	TGTGCCTGGAGGCTCGGACAGAGGAGATCCTACGAGCAGTACTTC	CAWRLGQRRSYEQYF